The present TCR beta chain was sequenced within a study of T cells in Graves' hyperthyroidism and ophthalmopathy. This clonotype was picked up many times. Amplified TCR beta CDR3 regions came from RNA transcripts. The TCR CDR3 was amplified in a first-round RT-PCR using the HTBI primer set. MiXCR was run by TCRdb on the multiplex PCR reads, yielding one entry per CDR3 protein. Of approximately 410,000 distinct CDR3 sequences detected, roughly 13% appear once; the ten largest clones hold 5% to 6%. CDR1 and CDR2 (germline): MNHNS, SASEGT. The CDR3 totals 16 residues. Germline trimming cut 2 bases from V and 5 bases from J; bases unmatched to any gene: 5.

Sequenced: blood. This TCR derives from a woman aged 18-30 years with Graves' hyperthyroidism. The V gene is TRBV6-1, the J gene TRBJ2-1; 11 bases fit TRBD2. In DNA, the CDR3 is TGTGCCAGCAGTGAATCCGAGACTAGCGGGAACAATGAGCAGTTCTTC. Translated, it gives CASSESETSGNNEQFF.